Listed below are T cell receptor beta chains from one sample, sequenced in a study of prognosis after radiotherapy for stage I lung cancer. TCRdb fed the multiplex PCR reads into MiXCR, producing one record per CDR3 protein. The table includes 15,000 to 20,000 distinct CDR3 sequences, around half detected once. This sample comprised PBMCs, obtained before or after stereotactic body radiation therapy (not recorded which). These receptors originate from a donor of 50 years or more with non-small cell lung cancer. The conserved cysteine and the conserved F or W are not part of the CDR3 here.

v_gene	j_gene	CDR3aa
TRBV25-1	TRBJ2-7	ASDSGYEQY
TRBV6-2/TRBV6-3	TRBJ2-3	ASRGTDTQY
TRBV6-2/TRBV6-3	TRBJ1-2	ASSETPGVGGYT
TRBV7-2	TRBJ2-3	ASSPLLWTVRTDTQY
TRBV19	TRBJ2-2	ASSKGEGNTGELF
TRBV28	TRBJ2-3	ASSLHPAGTQSWDTQY
TRBV25-1	TRBJ2-1	ASSELGLGNYNEQF
TRBV4-2	TRBJ1-6	ASSQEQGAYNSPLH
TRBV7-3	TRBJ2-2	ASSHERAGFTGELF
TRBV27	TRBJ2-7	ASSFKDSSYEQY
TRBV19	TRBJ1-5	ASGAQAEGPQH
TRBV7-3	TRBJ2-7	ASSLRTSDEQY
TRBV24-1	TRBJ2-1	ATSLGSANEQF
TRBV2	TRBJ1-2	ASSVLKAGLDGYT
TRBV5-4	TRBJ2-1	ASSTGTSGRANEQF
TRBV6-1	TRBJ1-5	AIRREGNQPQH
TRBV5-1	TRBJ1-2	ASSLALAGGGGYT
TRBV20-1	TRBJ1-2	SATEQGGAGCYT
TRBV20-1	TRBJ1-2	SARAGTYGYT
TRBV27	TRBJ2-7	ASSPGLAYEQY
TRBV4-1	TRBJ2-3	ASSPEVGLAGHTDTQY
TRBV3-1	TRBJ2-5	ASSQGQGGGETQY
TRBV5-1	TRBJ1-3	ASSPRVGGNTIY
TRBV6-2/TRBV6-3	TRBJ1-6	ASSVNRVQNSPLH
TRBV6-1	TRBJ1-1	ASSGTRNTEAF
TRBV11-2	TRBJ1-1	ASSLVSAADTEAF
TRBV15	TRBJ1-6	ATSRVSNSPLH
TRBV27	TRBJ2-7	ASSLLGQRYYQY
TRBV27	TRBJ2-7	ASNMLDRPPLGQY
TRBV5-1	TRBJ2-3	SSSPTSVGIVDTQY
TRBV28	TRBJ2-3	ASSLNPWDRGETDTQY
TRBV5-5	TRBJ2-3	ASSLVARLSPDTQY
TRBV29-1	TRBJ1-2	SVEPPGNYGYT
TRBV7-8	TRBJ2-2	ASSLFSSGNTGELF
TRBV5-5	TRBJ1-5	ASSLGGDYQPQH
TRBV7-9	TRBJ1-2	ASSGGADFYGYT
TRBV5-1	TRBJ1-1	ASSLQERLMNTEAF
TRBV19	TRBJ2-1	ASSIEREGWDDQF
TRBV9	TRBJ2-5	ASSVGTEYWETQY
TRBV10-2	TRBJ1-4	ASRDRGATNEKLF
TRBV11-2	TRBJ2-1	ASSLRGGAYNEQF
TRBV5-1	TRBJ1-2	ASSGTGYGYGYT
TRBV28	TRBJ2-3	ASSFRDSLDTQY
TRBV12-3/TRBV12-4	TRBJ2-1	ASSRGTSNEQF
TRBV27	TRBJ2-6	ASKGTAGANVLT
TRBV18	TRBJ2-5	ASSGGLAGETQY
TRBV11-1	TRBJ2-7	ASSLAGIPGGVVPTEQY
TRBV28	TRBJ2-2	ASSFGGTSGTGELF
TRBV5-1	TRBJ1-3	ASSGGQIHSGNTIY
TRBV28	TRBJ1-5	ASSPRESNQPQH
TRBV6-1	TRBJ1-2	ASSEPLTLIYGYT
TRBV28	TRBJ1-2	ASSVPGTYGYT
TRBV2	TRBJ2-7	ASSELAGVGEQY
TRBV2	TRBJ2-2	ASSDSLAGELF
TRBV10-2	TRBJ2-2	ASNEQGSTGELF
TRBV6-2/TRBV6-3	TRBJ2-1	ASSYGTGVYNEQF
TRBV28	TRBJ1-4	ASSLGGANEKLF
TRBV6-1	TRBJ1-1	ASRGTGPNTEAF
TRBV27	TRBJ2-1	ASSINLREQF